One sample yielded the 28 T cell receptor beta chains listed below, sequenced in a study of blood T cell repertoires in COVID-19. Clones were read by immunoSEQ multiplex PCR, and TCRdb kept only the in-frame ones, dropping some. Found here are around 260,000 clones, around 86% of them singletons; the top ten hold about 3%. The sample taken for sequencing was peripheral blood. The receptor set was obtained from a woman aged 30 to 39 with active or convalescent COVID-19.

Only a few counts were recorded for this clone. CDR3 sequence: CASSLRGGTNTEAFF. As DNA, the CDR3 is TGTGCCAGCAGTTTAAGGGGGGGGACAAACACTGAAGCTTTCTTT. The J gene is TRBJ1-1, the V gene TRBV27, with a weak D call TRBD1 (6 bases). The V gene's germline CDR1 is MNHEY and CDR2 SMNVEV (reference sequence). V lost 2 bases and J 2 bases, leaving 12 bases between the germline ends. There are 15 residues in the CDR3.

J is TRBJ2-1 and V is TRBV5-1, with D possibly being TRBD2 (7 bases). The CDR3 length is 16 residues. V was shortened by 3 bases and J by 5 bases, with 18 bases between the two germline ends. Per the germline V gene, CDR1 is SGHRS and CDR2 is YFSETQ. CDR3 sequence: CASSSGLAGADNEQFF. In DNA, the CDR3 is TGCGCCAGCAGCTCTGGACTTGCGGGGGCCGACAATGAGCAGTTCTTC. The complete variable domain, with remaining parts taken from reference TRBV5-1 and TRBJ2-1, reads KAGVTQTPRYLIKTRGQQVTLSCSPISGHRSVSWYQQTPGQGLQFLFEYFSETQRNKGNFPGRFSGRQFSNSRSEMNVSTLELGDSALYLCASSSGLAGADNEQFFGPGTRLTVL.

The chain employs TRBV7-8 and TRBJ2-3; 14 bases line up with TRBD2. Germline CDR1 SGHVS, CDR2 FQNEAQ. The CDR3 extends over 19 amino acids. V was pared by 5 bases and J by 11 bases, with 21 bases of the junction left unmatched. The CDR3 region is CASSAGQVGETSGGGLQYF. CDR3 nucleotides: TGTGCCAGCAGCGCGGGACAGGTGGGCGAGACTAGCGGGGGGGGCCTGCAGTATTTT. The full variable domain, with the rest looked up from reference TRBV7-8 and TRBJ2-3, is GAGVSQSPRYKVAKRGQDVALRCDPISGHVSLFWYQQALGQGPEFLTYFQNEAQLDKSGLPSDRFFAERPEGSVSTLKIQRTQQEDSAVYLCASSAGQVGETSGGGLQYFGPGTRLTVL.

The chain combines TRBV7-2 with TRBJ2-1; 11 nucleotides agree with TRBD2. V lost 5 bases to trimming and J lost 10 bases; unmatched junction nucleotides: 7. Germline V CDR1 and CDR2: SGHTA, FQGNSA. The CDR3 runs to 14 residues. CDR3 residues: CASSPTSGGREQFF. CDR3 DNA: TGTGCCAGCAGCCCAACTAGCGGGGGCCGGGAGCAGTTCTTC.

The chain is built from TRBV7-3 and TRBJ1-1; D gene unclear. Germline V gives CDR1 SGHTA, CDR2 FQGTGA. V was clipped by 0 bases and J by 2 bases, with 4 bases between them. The CDR3 is 13 amino acids. The CDR3 DNA reads TGTGCCAGCAGCTTAACGTTAAACACTGAAGCTTTCTTT. Translating it yields CASSLTLNTEAFF.

The chain is built from TRBV28 and TRBJ1-3; D uncertain. The CDR3 totals 13 residues. Germline V CDR1 and CDR2: MDHEN, SYDVKM. V lost 6 bases and J lost 2, with 8 bases in between. CDR3: CASRLIAGNTIYF. The CDR3 bases are TGTGCCAGCAGGCTAATAGCTGGAAACACCATATATTTT.

This clone was picked up one time. This chain uses TRBV7-8 with TRBJ1-1, with a tentative D call TRBD1 (5 bases). This CDR3 is built from 15 residues. The germline V and J ends were trimmed by 4 bases and 4 bases, with 16 bases remaining between them. CDR1 and CDR2 (germline): SGHVS, FQNEAQ. The CDR3 DNA reads TGTGCCAGCAGCTCCTTAAATGGAGGGGTCACTGAAGCTTTCTTT. This translates into CASSSLNGGVTEAFF. Full variable domain (remainder filled in from reference TRBV7-8 and TRBJ1-1): GAGVSQSPRYKVAKRGQDVALRCDPISGHVSLFWYQQALGQGPEFLTYFQNEAQLDKSGLPSDRFFAERPEGSVSTLKIQRTQQEDSAVYLCASSSLNGGVTEAFFGQGTRLTVV.

This clone was seen a single time. For the CDR3, the DNA is TGTGCCTGGAGTGTAGGCTTAAGGGGTGACAGGGATTCACCCCTCCACTTT. This gives the protein CAWSVGLRGDRDSPLHF. J is TRBJ1-6 and V is TRBV30, with 7 positions matching TRBD1. V trimming: 0 bases; J trimming: 8 bases; junction bases outside the gene matches: 13. Germline assignment: CDR1 GTSNPN and CDR2 SVGIG (reference sequence). This CDR3 has 17 residues.

The genes are TRBV5-1 and TRBJ1-5, with 10 positions matching TRBD1. CDR1 and CDR2 (germline): SGHRS, YFSETQ. After removal of 5 bases from V and 4 bases from J, the junction contained 6 bases not matched to a gene. The CDR3 runs 15 residues. The CDR3 DNA is TGCGCCAGCAGTTCCGGGACAGGGGCGAATCAGCCCCAGCATTTT. Translation: CASSSGTGANQPQHF.

The chain employs TRBV18 and TRBJ2-5, with TRBD2 as a possible D gene (6 bases). Germline loops: CDR1 KGHSH, CDR2 LQKENI. The CDR3 spans 14 residues. Trimming removed 6 bases from V and 5 bases from J, with 16 bases in between. CDR3 residues: CASSTLGGLETQYF. The CDR3 coding sequence is TGTGCCAGCTCTACCCTCGGAGGGCTGGAGACCCAGTACTTC.

This chain connects TRBV6-1 to TRBJ2-5; D might be TRBD2 (6 bases). CDR1 and CDR2 from the germline V gene are MNHNS and SASEGT. V lost 7 bases, J lost 1 base, and 16 bases lay in between. The CDR3 totals 15 residues. For the CDR3, the DNA is TGTGCCAGCAACGATGCGAGCGGGCCCCAAGAGACCCAGTACTTC. Its translation: CASNDASGPQETQYF.

The V gene is TRBV28, the J gene TRBJ1-5, with D maybe TRBD1 (5 bases). CDR1 is MDHEN, CDR2 SYDVKM, per germline. The CDR3 is 19 residues long. Trimming pared 5 bases from V and 1 base from J, leaving 24 bases between. The CDR3 spells CASSLIPGLPKRSNQPQHF. CDR3 DNA sequence: TGTGCCAGCAGTCTTATTCCGGGACTCCCGAAGAGGAGCAATCAGCCCCAGCATTTT.

The chain recombines TRBV5-5 with TRBJ2-7; 7 positions agree with TRBD1. The germline CDR1 and CDR2 sequences are SGHKS and YYEKEE (reference sequence). The CDR3 loop spans 15 amino acids. V shed 1 base and J 2 bases; nucleotides not matched to a gene: 6. The CDR3 DNA sequence: TGTGCCAGCAGCTTGTGGACAGGTTTCACCTACGAGCAGTACTTC. This translates into CASSLWTGFTYEQYF. The full variable domain, completed using reference TRBV5-5 and TRBJ2-7, is DAGVTQSPTHLIKTRGQQVTLRCSPISGHKSVSWYQQVLGQGPQFIFQYYEKEERGRGNFPDRFSARQFPNYSSELNVNALLLGDSALYLCASSLWTGFTYEQYFGPGTRLTVT.

The chain employs TRBV6-5 and TRBJ2-1, with 11 nucleotides matching TRBD2. This CDR3 is 15 amino acids long. Germline V gene data show CDR1 as MNHEY and CDR2 as SVGAGI. V shed 6 bases and J 9 bases; nucleotides not matched to a gene: 10. The CDR3 protein is CASRLAGASRGEQFF. The CDR3 DNA reads TGTGCCAGCAGACTAGCGGGGGCTTCGAGGGGTGAGCAGTTCTTC.

J is TRBJ1-2 and V is TRBV9, with TRBD1 matching 8 bases. V dropped 4 bases and J dropped 2; count of bases not matched to a gene: 7. Germline V lookup: CDR1 SGDLS, CDR2 YYNGEE. This CDR3 contains 15 residues. The CDR3 loop is CASSTQGVRNYGYTF. CDR3 in DNA: TGTGCCAGCAGCACACAGGGGGTGAGGAACTATGGCTACACCTTC.

The chain couples TRBV5-1 to TRBJ2-5; possible D gene TRBD2, 5 bases. Germline CDR1 SGHRS, CDR2 YFSETQ. The V end lost 4 bases, the J end lost 3 bases, and 10 bases lay between the germline ends. CDR3 length: 13 amino acids. Here the CDR3 DNA reads TGCGCCAGCAGCCGGGGATGGGAAGAGACCCAGTACTTC. Its translation: CASSRGWEETQYF.

The chain uses TRBV7-2 and TRBJ2-1; possibly TRBD2 for D (6 bases). This CDR3 is 15 amino acids long. V lost 5 bases and J lost 10, with 21 bases in between. From germline, CDR1 is SGHTA and CDR2 FQGNSA. DNA of the CDR3: TGTGCCAGCAGCCCCTCGGGACTCCGCTCTAAGGAGCAGTTCTTC. This sequence encodes CASSPSGLRSKEQFF.

The chain uses TRBV7-3 and TRBJ2-1; the D gene is possibly TRBD1 (5 bases). The CDR3 length is 15 residues. The ends were cut back, 2 bases at V and 8 bases at J, with 16 bases in the middle. Germline V CDR1 and CDR2: SGHTA, FQGTGA. The DNA of the CDR3 is TGTGCCAGCAGCTTAGGGGCTGGGCCCTGGGATGAGCAGTTCTTC. Translated, it gives CASSLGAGPWDEQFF.

The chain employs TRBV30 and TRBJ2-7; D remains ambiguous. The CDR3 loop spans 11 amino acids. Per germline, CDR1 GTSNPN and CDR2 SVGIG (reference sequence). Trimming left V 7 bases short and J 1 base short, with 8 bases between. This CDR3 is CASKRSYEQYF. The CDR3 nucleotides read TGTGCCTCGAAGAGATCCTACGAGCAGTACTTC.

The genes are TRBV7-2 and TRBJ2-7; no clear D gene. Germline CDR1 and CDR2: SGHTA and FQGNSA. This CDR3 is built from 14 residues. The V gene lost 6 bases and the J gene lost 0 bases, with 12 bases spanning the gap. The CDR3 DNA is TGTGCCAGCAGGTCCTGGGCCACCTCCTACGAGCAGTACTTC. As protein: CASRSWATSYEQYF.

In DNA form, the CDR3 reads TGTGCCATCAGTGGGACAGGTACCACAGATACGCAGTATTTT. It specifies CAISGTGTTDTQYF. This rearrangement joins TRBV10-3 to TRBJ2-3; 7 bases map to TRBD1. The CDR3 runs 14 residues. The V gene's germline CDR1 is ENHRY and CDR2 SYGVKD. V was clipped by 4 bases and J by 2 bases; unmatched bases: 3.

CDR3 nucleotide sequence: TGTGCCAGCAGTGCGCCAGCGGGGGTGAGGGAGCAGTACTTC. The encoded protein is CASSAPAGVREQYF. The chain carries TRBV7-2 and TRBJ2-7; TRBD2 matches at 8 bases. The CDR3 covers 14 residues. Germline V gene sequence: CDR1 SGHTA, CDR2 FQGNSA. V shed 6 bases and J 7 bases; nucleotides not matched to a gene: 11. The whole variable domain, filled in from reference TRBV7-2 and TRBJ2-7, reads GAGVSQSPSNKVTEKGKDVELRCDPISGHTALYWYRQSLGQGLEFLIYFQGNSAPDKSGLPSDRFSAERTGGSVSTLTIQRTQQEDSAVYLCASSAPAGVREQYFGPGTRLTVT.

The rearrangement uses TRBV19 and TRBJ2-6, with D perhaps matching TRBD1 (6 bases). CDR1 and CDR2 (germline): LNHDA, SQIVND (reference sequence). The CDR3 is 17 residues long. Trimming took 7 bases from V and 1 from J, leaving 17 bases between them. CDR3 DNA: TGTGCCAGTATGGGCAGGGGTATTGCGTCTGGGGCCAACGTCCTGACTTTC. Translating it yields CASMGRGIASGANVLTF.

The genes are TRBV11-2 and TRBJ1-2, with a possible D match to TRBD1 (6 bases). V lost 5 bases and J 8 bases, leaving 24 bases between the germline ends. The CDR3 length is 16 residues. Germline CDR1 SGHAT, CDR2 FQNNGV. The CDR3 loop reads CASSPGEGGGLAGYTF. CDR3 nucleotides: TGTGCCAGCAGCCCAGGGGAGGGCGGGGGCCTCGCGGGCTACACCTTC.

V usage is TRBV6-1 and J usage is TRBJ2-5; 7 bases line up with TRBD2. Germline V CDR1 and CDR2: MNHNS, SASEGT. J gave up 2 bases and V 4 bases, and 16 bases lay outside the gene matches. The CDR3 is 18 residues long. CDR3: CASSALGGGVAAQETQYF. DNA for the CDR3: TGTGCCAGCAGTGCGCTGGGGGGAGGGGTAGCGGCGCAAGAGACCCAGTACTTC.

This chain joins TRBV5-1 and TRBJ2-2; 7 bases line up with TRBD1. The V gene's germline CDR1 is SGHRS and CDR2 YFSETQ. This CDR3 has 15 residues. J lost 5 bases, V lost 1 base, and 5 bases had no gene match. The CDR3 DNA sequence: TGCGCCAGCAGCTTGAGGGGGCAGGGTACCGGGGAGCTGTTTTTT. It specifies CASSLRGQGTGELFF.

The chain employs TRBV3-1 (or the pseudogene TRBV3-2) and TRBJ2-7; 12 bases are shared with TRBD2. Germline CDR1 LGHDT, CDR2 YNNKEL (reference sequence). After removal of 1 base from V and 3 bases from J, the junction contained 4 bases not matched to a gene. This CDR3 has 16 residues. CDR3 nucleotide sequence: TGTGCCAGCAGCCAAGTCGCTAGCGGGGGGGGCTACGAGCAGTACTTC. Its translation: CASSQVASGGGYEQYF.

The rearrangement links TRBV7-3 to TRBJ2-1, with a weak D call TRBD1 (6 bases). The CDR3 loop spans 14 amino acids. CDR1 and CDR2 from the germline V gene are SGHTA and FQGTGA. V shed 4 bases and J shed 9 bases, with 16 bases lying between them. The CDR3 region is CASSSTGPHSEQFF. DNA for the CDR3: TGTGCCAGCAGCTCCACAGGGCCCCACAGTGAGCAGTTCTTC.